A selection of T cell receptor beta chains follows, all from one sample in a study of shared clonotypes between healthy human individuals. Here immunoSEQ multiplex PCR was the method, and the copy in TCRdb shows in-frame clones only, minus some. In the table there are around 2.5 million clones, more than 85% of which are singletons. Input material: naive CD4+ T cells from PBMCs. Every receptor here comes from a man aged 18 to 30 in good health. Some clones in this sample may be carry-over from other donors' samples. The CDR3 runs from the conserved cysteine through the conserved F or W. The D gene is left open where the match is weak. Rows may omit the clone size; those that give it use once, few, many or a size class.

V	size	J	D	CDR3	DNA
TRBV29-1	NA	TRBJ2-1	NA	CSVSGQASFF	TGCAGCGTTTCGGGGCAGGCGTCGTTCTTC
TRBV29-1	NA	TRBJ1-1	TRBD1	CSGQGYFTEAFF	TGCAGCGGACAGGGTTACTTCACTGAAGCTTTCTTT
TRBV29-1	NA	TRBJ1-6	TRBD1	CSVQESTGGRNSPLHF	TGCAGCGTTCAAGAGTCCACAGGGGGTAGGAATTCACCCCTCCACTTT
TRBV4-2	NA	TRBJ2-5	NA	CASSQDETQYF	TGTGCCAGCAGCCAAGACGAGACCCAGTACTTC
TRBV5-1	NA	TRBJ2-3	TRBD2	CASSPSGSQGDTQYF	TGCGCCAGCAGCCCAAGCGGGAGTCAAGGAGATACGCAGTATTTT
TRBV11-2	NA	TRBJ2-2	NA	CASSKIVGNTGELFF	TGTGCCAGCAGCAAAATTGTCGGGAACACCGGGGAGCTGTTTTTT
TRBV19	NA	TRBJ2-1	TRBD2	CASSQAGAIHEQFF	TGTGCCAGTAGTCAGGCGGGAGCCATCCATGAGCAGTTCTTC
TRBV11-2	NA	TRBJ2-2	NA	CASSLDPTTGELFF	TGTGCCAGCAGCTTAGACCCCACCACCGGGGAGCTGTTTTTT
TRBV5-4	NA	TRBJ2-1	NA	CASQLSGPYNEQFF	TGTGCCTCCCAACTCAGCGGGCCCTACAATGAGCAGTTCTTC
TRBV5-5	NA	TRBJ2-3	NA	CASSFFGRTDTQYF	TGTGCCAGCAGCTTTTTTGGGCGCACAGATACGCAGTATTTT
TRBV18	NA	TRBJ2-5	NA	CASSPRLAQETQYF	TGTGCCAGCTCACCACGCCTAGCCCAAGAGACCCAGTACTTC
TRBV6-5	NA	TRBJ1-1	NA	CASSYSGTLNTEAFF	TGTGCCAGCAGTTACTCTGGGACATTGAACACTGAAGCTTTCTTT
TRBV9	NA	TRBJ2-3	NA	CASSVVREMSDTQYF	TGTGCCAGCAGCGTAGTTCGGGAGATGTCAGATACGCAGTATTTT
TRBV7-9	NA	TRBJ1-2	NA	CASSSGGLPYGYTF	TGTGCCAGCAGCTCCGGAGGACTCCCTTATGGCTACACCTTC
TRBV5-1	NA	TRBJ2-7	NA	CASSLAGEGIYEQYF	TGCGCCAGCAGCTTGGCCGGAGAGGGAATCTACGAGCAGTACTTC
TRBV9	NA	TRBJ2-3	TRBD1	CASSLRTGVRNTQYF	TGTGCCAGCAGCCTGAGGACAGGGGTGAGGAATACGCAGTATTTT
TRBV28	NA	TRBJ2-4	TRBD2	CASSPSGGGKNIQYF	TGTGCCAGCAGTCCCTCTGGGGGGGGGAAAAACATTCAGTACTTC
TRBV6-1	NA	TRBJ2-5	NA	CASSVKYSQETQYF	TGTGCCAGCAGTGTTAAATACAGTCAAGAGACCCAGTACTTC
TRBV6-5	once	TRBJ2-7	TRBD1	CASSRGQGTYEQYF	TGTGCCAGCAGTCGAGGACAGGGGACCTACGAGCAGTACTTC
TRBV6-4	NA	TRBJ2-3	NA	CASSRRPQDTDTQYF	TGTGCCAGCAGCAGACGGCCCCAAGACACAGATACGCAGTATTTT
TRBV11-2	NA	TRBJ1-2	NA	CASSLDAGRYGYTF	TGTGCCAGCAGCTTAGACGCAGGTCGCTATGGCTACACCTTC
TRBV5-8	NA	TRBJ1-6	TRBD1	CASSPPLGQGEPPLHF	TGTGCCAGCAGCCCGCCACTGGGACAGGGCGAGCCACCCCTCCACTTT
TRBV10-1	NA	TRBJ2-7	NA	CASSRTGAYEQYF	TGCGCCAGCAGTCGGACGGGAGCCTACGAGCAGTACTTC
TRBV28	NA	TRBJ2-3	NA	CASSLLQGEPSTDTQYF	TGTGCCAGCAGTTTATTACAGGGCGAACCTAGCACAGATACGCAGTATTTT
TRBV2	NA	TRBJ1-3	TRBD1	CASRTGGNTIYF	TGTGCCAGCAGGACAGGGGGAAACACCATATATTTT
TRBV7-9	NA	TRBJ2-3	NA	CASSQGIGLATDTQYF	TGTGCCAGCAGCCAGGGGATTGGCCTAGCGACAGATACGCAGTATTTT
TRBV6-1	NA	TRBJ1-5	NA	CASSVLGAGQPQHF	TGTGCCAGCAGTGTATTAGGGGCCGGTCAGCCCCAGCATTTT
TRBV5-5	NA	TRBJ1-1	NA	CASSLGAPGDTEAFF	TGTGCCAGCAGCTTGGGGGCCCCGGGAGACACTGAAGCTTTCTTT
TRBV5-5	NA	TRBJ2-7	TRBD2	CASRLTSAPYEQYF	TGTGCCAGCAGGTTGACTAGCGCTCCCTACGAGCAGTACTTC
TRBV19	NA	TRBJ1-4	NA	CASSPHFRQVLRANEKLFF	TGTGCCAGTAGTCCTCATTTTAGACAGGTTCTCAGGGCTAATGAAAAACTGTTTTTT
TRBV27	NA	TRBJ1-5	NA	CASSLAGGRQPQHF	TGTGCCAGCAGTCTGGCCGGGGGGCGGCAGCCCCAGCATTTT
TRBV7-2	NA	TRBJ1-1	NA	CASSLGRVAMNTEAFF	TGTGCCAGCAGCTTAGGCAGGGTGGCCATGAACACTGAAGCTTTCTTT
TRBV5-6	NA	TRBJ2-7	NA	CASSLRQSYEQYF	TGTGCCAGCAGCTTGAGACAGTCCTACGAGCAGTACTTC